These 18 T cell receptor beta chains share one sample of origin, sequenced in a study of cytomegalovirus exposure and HLA in healthy donors. The PCR used 60 Vbeta and 13 Jbeta primers. Here immunoSEQ multiplex PCR was the method, and the copy in TCRdb shows in-frame clones only, minus some. The repertoire has 100,000 to 150,000 clones, less than 80% of them found once; the top ten carry around 4.2%. The sequenced material came from PBMCs. All receptors derive from a man aged 50 or older in good health and CMV-seropositive.

This chain links TRBV19 with TRBJ1-5; possibly TRBD1 for D (6 bases). The V end lost 1 base, the J end lost 0 bases, and 7 bases lay between the germline ends. CDR3 size: 15 residues. Germline V gene data show CDR1 as LNHDA and CDR2 as SQIVND (reference sequence). The CDR3 DNA follows: TGTGCCAGTAGTATAGGACAGGATAGCAATCAGCCCCAGCATTTT. Its protein product is CASSIGQDSNQPQHF.

The chain carries TRBV7-9 and TRBJ1-4; TRBD1 aligns across 7 bases. CDR3 length: 14 amino acids. The germline gives CDR1 SEHNR, CDR2 FQNEAQ (reference sequence). V trimming: 6 bases; J trimming: 8 bases; junction bases outside the gene matches: 9. The CDR3 DNA reads TGTGCCAGCAGTACCAGGACAGGAGGGGAAAAACTGTTTTTT. It encodes CASSTRTGGEKLFF.

CDR3 in DNA: TGTGCCAGCAGTATCGTGGTCCGGGGTAAAGGGACCCAGTACTTC. This sequence encodes CASSIVVRGKGTQYF. The rearrangement joins TRBV7-6 to TRBJ2-5; D is perhaps TRBD2 (5 bases). V was cut by 6 bases and J by 7 bases, with 21 bases left in between. Germline values: CDR1 SGHVS, CDR2 FNYEAQ. CDR3 length: 15 residues.

The chain carries TRBV11-2 and TRBJ2-1; 14 positions agree with TRBD2. The V and J ends lost 5 bases and 7 bases, in that order; junction bases with no gene match: 4. The CDR3 runs 15 residues. The germline V gene encodes CDR1 SGHAT and CDR2 FQNNGV. CDR3 residues: CASSHRLAGGNEQFF. The CDR3 bases are TGTGCCAGCAGCCACCGACTAGCGGGGGGGAATGAGCAGTTCTTC. Variable domain in full (rest from reference TRBV11-2 and TRBJ2-1): EAGVAQSPRYKIIEKRQSVAFWCNPISGHATLYWYQQILGQGPKLLIQFQNNGVVDDSQLPKDRFSAERLKGVDSTLKIQPAKLEDSAVYLCASSHRLAGGNEQFFGPGTRLTVL.

The CDR3 is CASSVDSSYEQYF. The DNA for the CDR3 is TGCGCCAGCAGTGTAGACAGTTCCTACGAGCAGTACTTC. The chain couples TRBV10-1 to TRBJ2-7; TRBD1 is a possible D gene (5 bases). Trimming removed 4 bases from V and 1 base from J, with 8 bases in between. This CDR3 contains 13 residues. Per germline, CDR1 WNHNN and CDR2 SYGVQD (reference sequence).

This clone was recorded a few times. The V call is TRBV14, the J call TRBJ2-2; 7 bases match TRBD1. The CDR3 covers 15 residues. V lost 2 bases, J lost 6 bases, and 6 bases stayed unmatched. From germline, CDR1 is SGHDN and CDR2 FVKESK. CDR3 in DNA: TGTGCCAGCAGCCAATTCCGCCAGGGGGCCGGGGAGCTGTTTTTT. Translation gives CASSQFRQGAGELFF.

CDR3 protein: CASSPPGLAGETQYF. Here the CDR3 DNA reads TGCGCCAGCAGCCCGCCCGGGCTAGCGGGAGAGACCCAGTACTTC. This chain connects TRBV5-1 to TRBJ2-5; TRBD2 agrees at 8 bases. The CDR3 runs to 15 residues. J gave up 4 bases and V 4 bases, and 9 bases lay outside the gene matches. In germline, CDR1 is SGHRS, CDR2 YFSETQ.

The chain uses TRBV19 and TRBJ2-5; weak D call: TRBD1 (6 bases). Trimming pared 3 bases from V and 1 base from J, leaving 12 bases between. The CDR3 runs 15 residues. CDR1 and CDR2 (germline): LNHDA, SQIVND (reference sequence). The CDR3 spells CASSMGARFQETQYF. CDR3 coding DNA: TGTGCCAGTAGTATGGGGGCTAGATTCCAAGAGACCCAGTACTTC.

V usage is TRBV6-5 and J usage is TRBJ1-1; D perhaps matches TRBD1 (5 bases). V was pared by 8 bases and J by 7 bases, with 14 bases between. This CDR3 is 12 amino acids long. Looked up from germline, CDR1 is MNHEY and CDR2 is SVGAGI. In nucleotides, the CDR3 is TGTGCCAGCGGGCCATTTGACAGTGAAGCTTTCTTT. Residues: CASGPFDSEAFF.

The chain combines TRBV6-1 with TRBJ2-3; D possibly corresponds to TRBD2 (6 bases). CDR3 length: 16 amino acids. The V gene's germline CDR1 is MNHNS and CDR2 SASEGT. V shed 4 bases and J shed 1 base, with 15 bases lying between them. The CDR3 DNA sequence: TGTGCCAGCAGTGTCCGGAGGGCAGACCGCACAGATACGCAGTATTTT. It is translated as CASSVRRADRTDTQYF.

Note on this clone: A junction end diverges from the germline sequence, so it may reflect a read error. This chain connects TRBV5-1 to TRBJ1-2; D is perhaps TRBD1 (5 bases). CDR3 length: 12 amino acids. CDR1 and CDR2 from the germline V gene are SGHRS and YFSETQ. The CDR3, as DNA: TGCGCCAGCAGCCAAGACAGATATGGCCACACCTTC. Residues: CASSQDRYGHTF. The whole variable domain, remainder taken from reference TRBV5-1 and TRBJ1-2, is KAGVTQTPRYLIKTRGQQVTLSCSPISGHRSVSWYQQTPGQGLQFLFEYFSETQRNKGNFPGRFSGRQFSNSRSEMNVSTLELGDSALYLCASSQDRYGHTFGSGTRLTVV.

The chain uses TRBV5-8 and TRBJ2-3; 8 positions agree with TRBD1. Germline CDR1 is SGHTS and CDR2 is YDEGEE. J lost 0 bases, V lost 4 bases, and 7 bases had no gene match. This CDR3 is built from 16 residues. CDR3 coding DNA: TGTGCCAGCAGCGCGGGACAGGTAGTAAGCACAGATACGCAGTATTTT. This gives the protein CASSAGQVVSTDTQYF.

The rearrangement joins TRBV11-3 to TRBJ2-7, with 7 bases that match TRBD1. Trimming cost V 1 base and J 4 bases; bases outside gene matches: 1. Germline values: CDR1 SGHNT, CDR2 YENEEA. This CDR3 is built from 13 residues. CDR3 sequence: CASSLGDSYEQYF. The CDR3 coding sequence is TGTGCCAGCAGCTTAGGGGACAGTTACGAGCAGTACTTC.

The chain carries TRBV11-3 and TRBJ2-7; 9 positions match TRBD2. The CDR3 runs 14 residues. The trim removed 5 bases at V and 5 bases at J, leaving 7 bases unmatched. CDR1 and CDR2 (germline): SGHNT, YENEEA. CDR3 sequence: CASSLGVAGDEQYF. CDR3 nucleotides: TGTGCCAGCAGCCTCGGGGTAGCGGGAGACGAGCAGTACTTC. Drawing the rest from reference TRBV11-3 and TRBJ2-7, the complete variable domain is EAGVVQSPRYKIIEKKQPVAFWCNPISGHNTLYWYLQNLGQGPELLIRYENEEAVDDSQLPKDRFSAERLKGVDSTLKIQPAELGDSAVYLCASSLGVAGDEQYFGPGTRLTVT.

The chain is built from TRBV7-9 and TRBJ2-7; D might be TRBD2 (6 bases). The germline V and J ends were trimmed by 5 bases and 4 bases, with 15 bases remaining between them. The CDR3 is made up of 14 amino acids. Germline-derived CDR1 and CDR2 are SEHNR and FQNEAQ (reference sequence). The CDR3: CASSAMGLPYEQYF. The CDR3 DNA follows: TGTGCCAGCAGCGCTATGGGACTGCCGTACGAGCAGTACTTC. Full variable domain (outside the CDR3, taken from reference TRBV7-9 and TRBJ2-7): DTGVSQNPRHKITKRGQNVTFRCDPISEHNRLYWYRQTLGQGPEFLTYFQNEAQLEKSRLLSDRFSAERPKGSFSTLEIQRTEQGDSAMYLCASSAMGLPYEQYFGPGTRLTVT.

This clone was detected only a few times. The chain couples TRBV7-6 to TRBJ2-5; possible D gene TRBD1, 6 bases. This CDR3 spans 14 amino acids. Trimming shortened V by 1 base and J by 5 bases, and 11 bases separated the two germline ends. Germline V gene sequence: CDR1 SGHVS, CDR2 FNYEAQ. CDR3 sequence reads: CASSLGTARETQYF. CDR3 in DNA: TGTGCCAGCAGCTTAGGGACAGCGCGGGAGACCCAGTACTTC.

The chain recombines TRBV28 with TRBJ1-3; maybe TRBD1 (6 bases). The ends were cut back, 5 bases at V and 0 bases at J, with 14 bases in the middle. The CDR3 is made up of 16 amino acids. Per the germline V gene, CDR1 is MDHEN and CDR2 is SYDVKM. Here the CDR3 reads CASSQEAGASGNTIYF. CDR3 sequence (DNA): TGTGCCAGCAGTCAAGAAGCGGGGGCCTCTGGAAACACCATATATTTT. Variable domain in full (rest from reference TRBV28 and TRBJ1-3): DVKVTQSSRYLVKRTGEKVFLECVQDMDHENMFWYRQDPGLGLRLIYFSYDVKMKEKGDIPEGYSVSREKKERFSLILESASTNQTSMYLCASSQEAGASGNTIYFGEGSWLTVV.

This clone was observed a single time. The chain couples TRBV29-1 to TRBJ2-1, with TRBD2 identical over 9 bases. The germline V gene encodes CDR1 SQVTM and CDR2 ANQGSEA. The CDR3 length is 16 residues. The V and J ends lost 0 bases and 0 bases, in that order; junction bases with no gene match: 3. CDR3 sequence reads: CSVEEGLAASYNEQFF. DNA of the CDR3: TGCAGCGTTGAAGAGGGACTAGCCGCCTCCTACAATGAGCAGTTCTTC.